One and the same sample provided the 23 T cell receptor beta chains below, sequenced in a study of cytomegalovirus exposure and HLA in healthy donors. The PCR had 60 Vbeta and 13 Jbeta primers. The method was immunoSEQ multiplex PCR; TCRdb's version includes in-frame clones alone and lacks a portion of them. There are 150,000 to 200,000 clones in the sample; approximately 86% occur only once, and approximately 2% lies in the top ten. The sequenced material came from PBMCs. Receptors were obtained from a young woman in good health and CMV-seronegative.

The rearrangement uses TRBV28 and TRBJ2-6; tentative D call: TRBD1 (6 bases). Trimming took 6 bases from V and 5 from J, leaving 8 bases between them. From germline, CDR1 is MDHEN and CDR2 SYDVKM. This CDR3 has 13 residues. CDR3 nucleotides: TGTGCCAGCAGAAGGGACAGGGCCAACGTCCTGACTTTC. This gives the protein CASRRDRANVLTF.

This chain uses TRBV28 with TRBJ2-1; 10 nucleotides align to TRBD1. V shed 6 bases and J 2 bases; nucleotides not matched to a gene: 1. This CDR3 has 14 amino acids. Germline V gene lookup returns CDR1 MDHEN and CDR2 SYDVKM. For the CDR3, the DNA is TGTGCCAGCAGGACAGGGGGCACCTACAATGAGCAGTTCTTC. Protein sequence: CASRTGGTYNEQFF.

The J gene is TRBJ1-4, the V gene TRBV7-8; no firm D call. Germline values: CDR1 SGHVS, CDR2 FQNEAQ. V was clipped by 4 bases and J by 2 bases, with 17 bases between them. The CDR3 has 17 amino acids. The CDR3 here is CASSSSDWRRTNEKLFF. In DNA form, the CDR3 reads TGTGCCAGCAGCTCGTCCGACTGGAGACGGACTAATGAAAAACTGTTTTTT. Combining the CDR3 with reference TRBV7-8 and TRBJ1-4 gives the whole variable domain GAGVSQSPRYKVAKRGQDVALRCDPISGHVSLFWYQQALGQGPEFLTYFQNEAQLDKSGLPSDRFFAERPEGSVSTLKIQRTQQEDSAVYLCASSSSDWRRTNEKLFFGSGTQLSVL.

This clone was observed once. It is unclear where the CDR3 begins or ends on the DNA, so no DNA is shown, and the CDR3 is as TCRdb lists it. This chain links TRBV6-5 with TRBJ2-7; the D call of TRBD2 is as the table states it, not checked on the DNA. From its first to its last residue, the CDR3 has 13 amino acids. The germline CDR1 and CDR2 sequences are MNHEY and SVGAGI. Here the CDR3 reads CASSSSGLTEQYF.

The rearrangement links TRBV5-1 to TRBJ2-1, with 11 bases aligning to TRBD2. The CDR3 length is 15 residues. The germline CDR1 and CDR2 sequences are SGHRS and YFSETQ. The V gene end was trimmed by 4 bases and the J gene end by 4 bases; junction bases not matched to a gene: 4. CDR3 sequence: CASSETSGSYNEQFF. The CDR3 bases are TGCGCCAGCAGCGAAACTAGCGGGAGTTACAATGAGCAGTTCTTC.

Worth noting for this clone: An end of the junction differs from the germline gene, which may be a read error. The chain has TRBV7-7 and TRBJ2-5; the D gene is possibly TRBD1 (6 bases). The germline V gene encodes CDR1 SSHAT and CDR2 FNYEAQ (reference sequence). The CDR3 runs to 14 residues. The CDR3 region has the DNA TGTGCTAGCAGCCCATCTGGGACAAAAGAGACCCAGTACTTC. This gives the protein CASSPSGTKETQYF.

The gene calls are TRBV18 and TRBJ2-2; the D is unclear. The CDR3 runs to 15 residues. Trimming shortened V by 3 bases and J by 3 bases, and 11 bases separated the two germline ends. Germline V CDR1 and CDR2: KGHSH, LQKENI. The CDR3 nucleotides are TGTGCCAGCTCACCCCTCGACAAGGACACCGGGGAGCTGTTTTTT. It is translated as CASSPLDKDTGELFF.

This chain joins TRBV19 and TRBJ1-1, with 7 nucleotides matching TRBD1. Germline V lookup: CDR1 LNHDA, CDR2 SQIVND (reference sequence). V was clipped by 7 bases and J by 9 bases; unmatched bases: 11. There are 13 residues in the CDR3. The CDR3 sequence is CASKTGTARQAFF. The CDR3 nucleotides are TGTGCCAGTAAAACCGGGACAGCCCGCCAAGCTTTCTTT.

This clone showed up just once. This chain joins TRBV28 and TRBJ1-2; no firm D call. The CDR3 covers 13 residues. With 2 bases removed from V and 4 bases from J, the gap between germline ends came to 8 bases. Germline CDR1 reads MDHEN; CDR2 reads SYDVKM. The CDR3 nucleotides read TGTGCCAGCAGTTTAAAAGGGAGCTATGGCTACACCTTC. As protein: CASSLKGSYGYTF.

Here the CDR3 DNA reads TGTGCCAGCAGCCGACCGCCGGGTAGCGGGAGTCCGAATGAGCAGTTCTTC. Protein sequence: CASSRPPGSGSPNEQFF. The V and J genes are TRBV7-2 and TRBJ2-1, with 9 positions matching TRBD2. Per germline, CDR1 SGHTA and CDR2 FQGNSA. V lost 5 bases, J lost 7 bases, and 15 bases stayed unmatched. The CDR3 contains 17 residues.

This chain links TRBV29-1 with TRBJ2-7; 8 bases map to TRBD2. Germline assignment: CDR1 SQVTM and CDR2 ANQGSEA. This CDR3 comprises 14 residues. The V segment lost 7 bases and the J segment 7 bases; nucleotides outside the gene matches: 15. CDR3 residues: CSAGGIYPPGEQYF. In DNA, the CDR3 is TGCAGCGCGGGGGGGATATATCCTCCCGGAGAGCAGTACTTC.

This clone was observed a single time. The chain couples TRBV2 to TRBJ2-7, with D possibly being TRBD1 (5 bases). Trimming stripped 7 bases from V and 1 base from J, with 8 bases between. The CDR3 has 12 amino acids. In germline, CDR1 is SNHLY, CDR2 FYNNEI. As DNA, the CDR3 is TGTGCCAGCACCAGACAGTCCTACGAGCAGTACTTC. It yields the protein CASTRQSYEQYF.

This rearrangement joins TRBV6-5 to TRBJ2-7, with TRBD2 matching 13 bases. CDR3 length: 15 amino acids. Germline CDR1 MNHEY, CDR2 SVGAGI. V gave up 6 bases and J gave up 7 bases; unmatched junction bases: 9. In nucleotides, the CDR3 is TGTGCCAGCAGCTCCGGACTAGCGGGAGTAGGGGAGCAGTACTTC. Protein: CASSSGLAGVGEQYF.

This clone appeared a single time. This chain connects TRBV6-1 to TRBJ2-7; possibly TRBD1 for D (6 bases). CDR3 length: 15 residues. Trimming took 4 bases from V and 3 from J, leaving 16 bases between them. Germline V gene lookup returns CDR1 MNHNS and CDR2 SASEGT. The CDR3 nucleotides read TGTGCCAGCAGTGGACAGGTTAGGCTGAACTACGAGCAGTACTTC. This codes for CASSGQVRLNYEQYF.

The V and J genes are TRBV19 and TRBJ2-1; 7 positions agree with TRBD1. The V and J ends lost 3 bases and 7 bases, in that order; junction bases with no gene match: 9. Germline V gene data show CDR1 as LNHDA and CDR2 as SQIVND (reference sequence). The CDR3 is 15 amino acids. The CDR3 DNA reads TGTGCCAGTAGTATGGGAACAGGGGTGATTAATGAGCAGTTCTTC. Residues: CASSMGTGVINEQFF.

CDR3 protein: CASSVPGTDTQYF. In DNA, the CDR3 is TGTGCCAGCAGTGTTCCTGGCACAGATACGCAGTATTTT. V gene TRBV2 combines with J gene TRBJ2-3, with unresolved D. This CDR3 is built from 13 residues. The V gene lost 4 bases and the J gene lost 1 base, with 6 bases spanning the gap. The V gene's germline CDR1 is SNHLY and CDR2 FYNNEI.

The rearrangement uses TRBV2 and TRBJ2-3; 10 bases are a match to TRBD2. The CDR3 length is 14 residues. With V trimmed by 6 bases and J by 6 bases, 6 bases remained unmatched. Germline values: CDR1 SNHLY, CDR2 FYNNEI. The DNA of the CDR3 is TGTGCCAGCAGCGCCCAGCGGGGGGGGGATACGCAGTATTTT. Amino acid sequence: CASSAQRGGDTQYF. Based on the CDR3 plus reference TRBV2 and TRBJ2-3, the full variable domain is EPEVTQTPSHQVTQMGQEVILRCVPISNHLYFYWYRQILGQKVEFLVSFYNNEISEKSEIFDDQFSVERPDGSNFTLKIRSTKLEDSAMYFCASSAQRGGDTQYFGPGTRLTVL.

The rearrangement links TRBV5-1 to TRBJ2-1, with 8 positions matching TRBD2. The CDR3 runs to 17 residues. The germline V gene has CDR1 SGHRS and CDR2 YFSETQ. J was trimmed by 8 bases and V by 2 bases; bases with no gene match: 15. DNA of the CDR3: TGCGCCAGCAGCTTTTTTCCGAGGACTAGCTTGATGCATGAGCAGTTCTTC. It yields the protein CASSFFPRTSLMHEQFF.

The chain employs TRBV27 and TRBJ2-2; TRBD1 matches at 7 bases. CDR3 length equals 16 residues. The J segment lost 0 bases and the V segment lost 3 bases, leaving 4 bases of the junction unmatched. The germline CDR1 and CDR2 sequences are MNHEY and SMNVEV (reference sequence). This chain's CDR3 is CASSFVGTANTGELFF. The CDR3, as DNA: TGTGCCAGCAGTTTTGTTGGGACAGCGAACACCGGGGAGCTGTTTTTT.

This chain connects TRBV9 to TRBJ1-2; the D is unclear. The CDR3 totals 17 residues. Trimming stripped 0 bases from V and 0 bases from J, with 15 bases between. Looked up from germline, CDR1 is SGDLS and CDR2 is YYNGEE. DNA for the CDR3: TGTGCCAGCAGCGTAGTAGGGAGACATAACCCTAACTATGGCTACACCTTC. It specifies CASSVVGRHNPNYGYTF.

The rearrangement links TRBV18 to TRBJ2-5, with no clear D. The CDR3 consists of 11 residues. Germline V CDR1 and CDR2: KGHSH, LQKENI. The ends were cut back, 6 bases at V and 2 bases at J, with 4 bases in the middle. CDR3 DNA sequence: TGTGCCAGCTCCAATCAAGAGACCCAGTACTTC. Translated, it gives CASSNQETQYF.

This chain uses TRBV28 with TRBJ2-7, with D unclear. V lost 5 bases and J lost 4, with 18 bases in between. The germline CDR1 and CDR2 sequences are MDHEN and SYDVKM. CDR3 length: 15 amino acids. CDR3 residues: CASSTRHPVRYEQYF. The CDR3 coding sequence is TGTGCCAGCAGTACGAGGCACCCGGTCCGTTACGAGCAGTACTTC.

V and J are TRBV6-1 and TRBJ2-5, with 10 bases aligning to TRBD1. The CDR3 consists of 14 residues. The germline V gene encodes CDR1 MNHNS and CDR2 SASEGT. J lost 5 bases, V lost 6 bases, and 6 bases had no gene match. Here the CDR3 reads CASRTGQGWETQYF. The DNA of the CDR3 is TGTGCCAGCAGAACGGGACAGGGGTGGGAGACCCAGTACTTC.